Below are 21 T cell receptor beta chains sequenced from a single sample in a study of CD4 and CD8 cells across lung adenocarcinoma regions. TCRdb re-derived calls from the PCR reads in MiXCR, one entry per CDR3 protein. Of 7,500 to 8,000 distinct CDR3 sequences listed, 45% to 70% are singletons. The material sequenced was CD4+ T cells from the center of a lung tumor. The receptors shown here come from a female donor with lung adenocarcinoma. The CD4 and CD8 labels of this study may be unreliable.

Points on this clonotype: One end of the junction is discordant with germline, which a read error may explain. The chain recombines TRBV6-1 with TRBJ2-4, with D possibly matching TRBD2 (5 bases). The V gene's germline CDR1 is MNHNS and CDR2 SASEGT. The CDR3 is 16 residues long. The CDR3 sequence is CASSVTGWGATDIQYF. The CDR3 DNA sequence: TGTGCGAGCAGTGTCACGGGTTGGGGAGCAACAGATATTCAGTACTTC.

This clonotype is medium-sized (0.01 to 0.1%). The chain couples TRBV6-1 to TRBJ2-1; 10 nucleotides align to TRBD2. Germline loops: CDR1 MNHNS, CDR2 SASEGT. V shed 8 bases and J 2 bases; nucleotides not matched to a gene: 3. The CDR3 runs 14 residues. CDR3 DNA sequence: TGTGCCAGCTCGCTAGCGGGAGCCTACAATGAGCAGTTCTTC. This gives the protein CASSLAGAYNEQFF.

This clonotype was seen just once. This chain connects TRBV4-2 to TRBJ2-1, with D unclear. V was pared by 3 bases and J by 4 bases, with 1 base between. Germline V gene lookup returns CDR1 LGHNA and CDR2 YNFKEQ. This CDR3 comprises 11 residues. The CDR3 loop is CASSHYNEQFF. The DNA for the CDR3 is TGTGCCAGCAGCCATTACAATGAGCAGTTCTTC.

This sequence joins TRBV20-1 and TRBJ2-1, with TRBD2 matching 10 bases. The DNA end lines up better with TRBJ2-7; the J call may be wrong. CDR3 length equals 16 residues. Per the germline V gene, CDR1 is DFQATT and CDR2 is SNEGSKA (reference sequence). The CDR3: CSVYLPGTSASYEQYF. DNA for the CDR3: TGCAGTGTCTACCTTCCTGGGACTAGCGCGTCCTACGAGCAGTACTTC.

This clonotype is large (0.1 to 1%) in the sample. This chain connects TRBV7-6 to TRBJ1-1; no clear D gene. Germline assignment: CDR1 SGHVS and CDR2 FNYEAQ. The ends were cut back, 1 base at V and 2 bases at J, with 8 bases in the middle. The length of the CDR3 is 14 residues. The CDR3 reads CASSLEAVNTEAFF. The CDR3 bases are TGTGCCAGCAGCTTAGAAGCGGTAAACACTGAAGCTTTCTTT.

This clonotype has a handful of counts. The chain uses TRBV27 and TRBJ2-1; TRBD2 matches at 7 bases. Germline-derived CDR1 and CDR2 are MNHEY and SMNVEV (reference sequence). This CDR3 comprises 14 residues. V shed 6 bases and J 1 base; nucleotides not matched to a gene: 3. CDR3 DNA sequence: TGTGCCAGCAGAATGGGGGGGTCCTACAATGAGCAGTTCTTC. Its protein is CASRMGGSYNEQFF.

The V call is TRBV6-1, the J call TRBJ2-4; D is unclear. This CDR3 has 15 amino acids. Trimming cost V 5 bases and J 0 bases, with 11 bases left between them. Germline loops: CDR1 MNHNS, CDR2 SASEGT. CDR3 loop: CASSKQGLAKNIQYF. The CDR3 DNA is TGTGCCAGCAGTAAACAAGGCTTAGCCAAAAACATTCAGTACTTC.

The DNA for the CDR3 is TGTGCCAGCAGGGGGACAGGGGTGTACCAAGAGACCCAGTACTTC. Residues: CASRGTGVYQETQYF. This sequence joins TRBV27 and TRBJ2-5; 10 nucleotides line up with TRBD1. The CDR3 loop spans 15 amino acids. V dropped 6 bases and J dropped 0; count of bases not matched to a gene: 4. Germline V gene lookup returns CDR1 MNHEY and CDR2 SMNVEV (reference sequence).

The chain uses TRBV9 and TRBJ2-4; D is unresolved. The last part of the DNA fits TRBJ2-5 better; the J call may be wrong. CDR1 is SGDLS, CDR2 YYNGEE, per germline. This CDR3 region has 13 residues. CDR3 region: CASSRSTQETQYF. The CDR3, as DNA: TGTGCCAGCAGCCGCTCGACCCAAGAGACCCAGTACTTC.

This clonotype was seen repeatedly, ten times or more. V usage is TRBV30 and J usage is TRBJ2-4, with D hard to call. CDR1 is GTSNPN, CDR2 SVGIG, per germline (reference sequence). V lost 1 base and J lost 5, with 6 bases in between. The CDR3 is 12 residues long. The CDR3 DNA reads TGTGCCTGGAGTGAGGTCCAAAACATTCAGTACTTC. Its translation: CAWSEVQNIQYF.

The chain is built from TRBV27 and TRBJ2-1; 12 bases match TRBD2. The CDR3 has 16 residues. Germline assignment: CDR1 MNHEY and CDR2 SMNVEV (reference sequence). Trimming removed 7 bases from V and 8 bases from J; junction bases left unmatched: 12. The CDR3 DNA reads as TGTGCCAGCATCCCTAGACTAGCGGGAGTGAACGATGAGCAGTTCTTC. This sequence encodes CASIPRLAGVNDEQFF.

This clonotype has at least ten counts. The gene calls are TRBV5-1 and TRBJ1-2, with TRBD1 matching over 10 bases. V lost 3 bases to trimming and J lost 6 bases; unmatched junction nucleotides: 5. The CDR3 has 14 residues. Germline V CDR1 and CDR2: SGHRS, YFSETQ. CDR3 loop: CASSWTGGDNGYTF. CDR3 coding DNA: TGCGCCAGCAGCTGGACAGGGGGAGACAATGGCTACACCTTC.

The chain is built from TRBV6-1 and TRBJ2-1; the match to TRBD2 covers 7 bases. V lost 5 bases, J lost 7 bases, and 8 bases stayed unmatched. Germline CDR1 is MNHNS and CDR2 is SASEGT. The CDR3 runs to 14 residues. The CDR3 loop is CASSKTSEGNEQFF. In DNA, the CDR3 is TGTGCCAGCAGTAAAACTAGCGAGGGGAATGAGCAGTTCTTC.

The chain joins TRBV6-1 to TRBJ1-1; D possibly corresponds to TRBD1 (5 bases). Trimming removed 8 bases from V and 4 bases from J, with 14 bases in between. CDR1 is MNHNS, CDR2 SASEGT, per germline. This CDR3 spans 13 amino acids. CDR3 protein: CASSRDWSTEAFF. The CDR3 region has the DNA TGTGCCAGCTCAAGGGACTGGTCCACTGAAGCTTTCTTT.

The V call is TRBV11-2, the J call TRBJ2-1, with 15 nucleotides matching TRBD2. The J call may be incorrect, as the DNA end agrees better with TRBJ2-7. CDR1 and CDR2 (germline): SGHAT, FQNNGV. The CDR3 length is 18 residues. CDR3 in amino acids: CASSLMGLAGGSPSEQYF. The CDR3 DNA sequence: TGTGCCAGCAGCTTAATGGGACTAGCGGGAGGTTCCCCTTCCGAGCAGTACTTC.

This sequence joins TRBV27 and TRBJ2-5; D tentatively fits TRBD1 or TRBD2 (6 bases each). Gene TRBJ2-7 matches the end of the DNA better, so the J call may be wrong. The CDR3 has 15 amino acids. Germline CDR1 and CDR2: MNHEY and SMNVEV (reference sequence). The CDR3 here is CASRLGGTGLYEQYF. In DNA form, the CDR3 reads TGTGCCAGCCGGCTAGGGGGGACTGGATTATACGAGCAGTACTTC.

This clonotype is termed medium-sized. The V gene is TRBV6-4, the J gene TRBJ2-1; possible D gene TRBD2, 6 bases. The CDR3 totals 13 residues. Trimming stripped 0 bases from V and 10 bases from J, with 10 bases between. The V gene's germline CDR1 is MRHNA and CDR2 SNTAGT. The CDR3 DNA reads TGTGCCAGCAGTGACTCGATTGCGGGGGAGCAGTTCTTC. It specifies CASSDSIAGEQFF.

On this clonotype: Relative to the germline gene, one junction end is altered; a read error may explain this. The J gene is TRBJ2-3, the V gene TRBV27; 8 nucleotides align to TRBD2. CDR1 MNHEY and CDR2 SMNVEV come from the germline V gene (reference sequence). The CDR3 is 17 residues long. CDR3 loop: CASSPGLGGRITDTQYF. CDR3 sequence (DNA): TGTGCCAGCAGTCCGGGACTAGGGGGACGGATCACAGATACCCAGTATTTC.

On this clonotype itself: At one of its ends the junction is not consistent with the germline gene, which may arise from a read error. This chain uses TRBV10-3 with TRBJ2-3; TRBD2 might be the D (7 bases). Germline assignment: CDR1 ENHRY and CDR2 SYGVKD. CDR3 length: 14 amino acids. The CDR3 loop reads CAARVGGDQETQYF. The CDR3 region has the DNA TGTGCGGCGCGAGTAGGGGGGGACCAAGAGACCCAGTACTTT.

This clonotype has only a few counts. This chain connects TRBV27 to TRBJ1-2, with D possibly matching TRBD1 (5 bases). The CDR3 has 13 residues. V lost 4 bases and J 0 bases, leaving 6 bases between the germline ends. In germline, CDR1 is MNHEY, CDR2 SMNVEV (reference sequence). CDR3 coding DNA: TGTGCCAGCAGTTCGGGACCTAACTATGGCTACACCTTC. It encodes CASSSGPNYGYTF.

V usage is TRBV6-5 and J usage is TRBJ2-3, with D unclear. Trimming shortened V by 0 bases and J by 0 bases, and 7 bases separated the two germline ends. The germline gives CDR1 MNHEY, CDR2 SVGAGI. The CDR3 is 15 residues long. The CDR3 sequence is CASSYSGLSTDTQYF. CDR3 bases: TGTGCCAGCAGTTACTCGGGTTTGAGCACAGATACGCAGTATTTT.